This is a list of T cell receptor beta chains from one sample in a study of blood T cell repertoires in COVID-19. Libraries were prepared by immunoSEQ multiplex PCR; TCRdb keeps only in-frame clonotypes and omits some of them. The table includes 75,000 to 95,000 clones, roughly 80% detected once. The sample was peripheral blood. The receptor source for this set is a woman aged 40-49 years with active or convalescent COVID-19. Each CDR3 is given with its conserved first and last residue. A D gene is named only where the DNA matches it firmly. Some rows mark clone size as missing; the rest say once, few, many or name a class of expanded clone.

>-|TRBJ1-2|TRBV4-3|-
CASSQETWRRYTF
TGCGCCAGCAGCCAAGAAACGTGGAGAAGGTACACCTTC
>-|TRBJ2-2|TRBV6-5|-
CASRGSGSNRGELFF
TGTGCCAGCAGGGGGTCGGGATCAAATCGTGGGGAGCTGTTTTTT
>TRBD2|TRBJ2-4|TRBV2|-
CASSEVSGKIKNIQYF
TGTGCCAGCAGTGAGGTTAGCGGGAAGATCAAAAACATTCAGTACTTC
>-|TRBJ2-5|TRBV6-5|-
CASRQGQRFQETQYF
TGTGCCAGCAGACAGGGACAAAGATTCCAAGAGACCCAGTACTTC
>TRBD1|TRBJ1-1|TRBV12-3/TRBV12-4|once
CASSLVRDRGTF
TGTGCCAGCAGTTTGGTGCGGGACAGGGGAACCTTT
>-|TRBJ1-1|TRBV7-9|few
CASSLGQPTEAFF
TGTGCCAGCAGCTTAGGACAGCCCACTGAAGCTTTCTTT
>TRBD2|TRBJ2-2|TRBV4-3|-
CASSQLGFGGGNTGELFF
TGCGCCAGCAGCCAACTGGGGTTTGGCGGGGGGAACACCGGGGAGCTGTTTTTT
>TRBD2|TRBJ2-2|TRBV3-1/TRBV3-2|-
CASSHRGVFGELFF
TGTGCCAGCAGCCACCGGGGGGTTTTCGGGGAGCTGTTTTTT
>-|TRBJ2-6|TRBV7-3|-
CASSLGGTSGANVLTF
TGTGCCAGCAGCTTAGGGGGGACCTCTGGGGCCAACGTCCTGACTTTC
>-|TRBJ1-2|TRBV13|-
CASSLEGLGGYTF
TGTGCCAGCAGCTTAGAGGGACTCGGGGGCTACACCTTC
>-|TRBJ1-5|TRBV6-1|-
CASSEGRTLRPQHF
TGTGCCAGCAGTGAAGGGAGGACTCTGCGGCCCCAGCATTTT
>TRBD1|TRBJ1-6|TRBV10-3|-
CAIRGTGDNSPLHF
TGTGCCATCAGAGGGACAGGGGATAATTCACCCCTCCACTTT
>TRBD2|TRBJ2-2|TRBV24-1|-
CATSDLAGGITGELFF
TGTGCCACCAGTGATTTAGCGGGAGGAATTACCGGGGAGCTGTTTTTT
>TRBD2|TRBJ2-1|TRBV5-6|-
CAGGTSGRAISQFF
TGTGCCGGGGGGACTAGCGGGAGGGCCATATCTCAGTTCTTC
>-|TRBJ2-6|TRBV5-6|-
CASSLGTSSGANVLTF
TGTGCCAGCAGCCTTGGGACATCTTCGGGGGCCAACGTCCTGACTTTC
>TRBD1|TRBJ1-1|TRBV7-9|-
CASSSQGAEAFF
TGTGCCAGCAGCTCCCAGGGGGCTGAAGCTTTCTTT
>-|TRBJ2-7|TRBV6-5|-
CASSPGGVVYEQYF
TGTGCCAGCAGCCCCGGCGGAGTAGTCTACGAGCAGTACTTC
>TRBD2|TRBJ2-2|TRBV24-1|-
CATSDSSTSGATGELFF
TGTGCCACCAGTGATTCCTCGACTAGCGGGGCGACCGGGGAGCTGTTTTTT
>TRBD2|TRBJ2-3|TRBV15|few
CATSRWTSGSTDTQYF
TGTGCCACCAGCCGATGGACTAGCGGGAGCACAGATACGCAGTATTTT
>-|TRBJ2-2|TRBV29-1|-
CSVSNRGGGELFF
TGCAGCGTTTCTAACAGGGGAGGCGGGGAGCTGTTTTTT
>-|TRBJ1-4|TRBV7-9|-
CATRRGNNEKLFF
TGTGCCACCAGACGGGGAAATAATGAAAAACTGTTTTTT
>TRBD1|TRBJ1-2|TRBV28|-
CVAGQGDYGYTF
TGTGTCGCGGGACAGGGAGACTATGGCTACACCTTC
>TRBD2|TRBJ2-3|TRBV11-2|-
CASSLLAGSTDTQYF
TGTGCCAGCAGCTTGCTAGCGGGGAGCACAGATACGCAGTATTTT
>TRBD2|TRBJ2-2|TRBV4-1|-
CASSQVWTSGTGELFF
TGCGCCAGCAGCCAAGTTTGGACTAGTGGTACCGGGGAGCTGTTTTTT
>TRBD1|TRBJ1-1|TRBV28|-
CASSLGTGGPTEAFF
TGTGCCAGCAGTTTAGGCACAGGGGGACCAACTGAAGCTTTCTTT
>TRBD1|TRBJ1-2|TRBV6-4|-
CASSPRGQYGYTF
TGTGCCAGCAGCCCCAGGGGACAGTATGGCTACACCTTC
>-|TRBJ2-3|TRBV7-9|-
CASSSLHTGTFSTDTQYF
TGTGCCAGCAGCTCACTCCATACCGGGACATTTAGCACAGATACGCAGTATTTT
>TRBD1|TRBJ1-6|TRBV6-2/TRBV6-3|-
CASSGRGTFSPLHF
TGTGCCAGCAGTGGCAGGGGGACCTTTTCACCCCTCCACTTT
>TRBD2|TRBJ2-1|TRBV11-3|-
CASSHWGRAGNEQFF
TGTGCCAGCAGCCATTGGGGGAGGGCGGGCAATGAGCAGTTCTTC
>TRBD2|TRBJ2-3|TRBV7-2|-
CASSLDSGSTDTQYF
TGTGCCAGCAGCTTGGATAGCGGGAGCACAGATACGCAGTATTTT
>-|TRBJ1-2|TRBV29-1|once
CSVDRSSGKSNYGYTF
TGCAGCGTTGATAGATCGTCAGGGAAGTCTAACTATGGCTACACCTTC
>-|TRBJ1-5|TRBV28|-
CASRPGLKNQPQHF
TGTGCCAGCAGACCGGGACTTAAGAATCAGCCCCAGCATTTT
>TRBD2|TRBJ2-5|TRBV2|-
CASSPGLALRETQYF
TGTGCCAGCAGTCCTGGACTAGCCCTTAGGGAGACCCAGTACTTC
>-|TRBJ2-1|TRBV6-4|-
CASSDSHRQAQFF
TGTGCCAGCAGTGACTCCCATAGACAGGCGCAGTTCTTC
>TRBD1|TRBJ1-5|TRBV10-3|-
CAIRQGNNQPQHF
TGTGCCATCAGACAGGGGAACAATCAGCCCCAGCATTTT
>-|TRBJ2-3|TRBV3-1/TRBV3-2|-
CASRGIDTQYF
TGTGCCAGCAGGGGCATCGATACGCAGTATTTT
>-|TRBJ1-1|TRBV9|-
CASSVALNTEAFF
TGTGCCAGCAGCGTAGCGTTGAACACTGAAGCTTTCTTT
>TRBD2|TRBJ2-5|TRBV11-2|-
CASSSSGGEETQYF
TGTGCCAGCAGCTCTAGCGGGGGAGAAGAGACCCAGTACTTC
>TRBD2|TRBJ2-7|TRBV3-1/TRBV3-2|once
CASSPPGGGLAAAEQYF
TGTGCCAGCAGCCCCCCAGGAGGAGGACTAGCGGCTGCCGAGCAGTACTTC
>TRBD1|TRBJ1-5|TRBV19|few
CASNTGTGLRQPQHF
TGTGCCAGTAACACCGGGACAGGGCTTCGACAGCCCCAGCATTTT
>TRBD2|TRBJ2-1|TRBV7-6|-
CASSPTSAYNEQFF
TGTGCCAGCAGCCCGACTAGCGCTTACAATGAGCAGTTCTTC